The 8 T cell receptor beta chains reported below all come from one sample, sequenced in a study of STAT5B mutations in CD4+ large granular lymphocyte leukemia. This table comes from immunoSEQ multiplex PCR, and its TCRdb copy is limited to in-frame clones, with some not included. The repertoire has around 32,000 clones, approximately 76% of them found once; the top ten carry roughly 0.47%. The specimen sequenced was CD4+ T cells from blood buffy coats. Every receptor here comes from a human donor in good health.

The genes are TRBV28 and TRBJ2-2; perhaps D is TRBD1 or TRBD2 (5 bases each). CDR3 size: 15 residues. The germline V gene encodes CDR1 MDHEN and CDR2 SYDVKM. V was clipped by 9 bases and J by 1 base, with 15 bases between them. CDR3 DNA sequence: TGTGCCAGTTCCGGGGCTTTACTGAACACCGGGGAGCTGTTTTTT. Translation: CASSGALLNTGELFF.

The chain employs TRBV6-1 and TRBJ1-4, with D uncertain. Germline CDR1 MNHNS, CDR2 SASEGT. Trimming shortened V by 5 bases and J by 7 bases, and 17 bases separated the two germline ends. CDR3 length equals 15 residues. In nucleotides, the CDR3 is TGTGCCAGCAGTCTACCCGGTAAGGGTAGTGAAAAACTGTTTTTT. Translating gives CASSLPGKGSEKLFF.

The chain recombines TRBV9 with TRBJ1-3; a possible D gene is TRBD1 (6 bases). Germline CDR1 SGDLS, CDR2 YYNGEE. The CDR3 sequence is 17 residues long. V shed 1 base and J shed 1 base, with 15 bases lying between them. The CDR3 loop reads CASSVNWGLFSGNTIYF. The DNA of the CDR3 is TGTGCCAGCAGCGTAAACTGGGGGCTGTTTTCTGGAAACACCATATATTTT.

This clone appeared once. This chain joins TRBV6-5 and TRBJ2-2, with D unresolved. The V end lost 1 base, the J end lost 4 bases, and 10 bases lay between the germline ends. Germline values: CDR1 MNHEY, CDR2 SVGAGI. This CDR3 is 15 amino acids long. In nucleotides, the CDR3 is TGTGCCAGCAGTTACTTTCCGGCGACCACCGGGGAGCTGTTTTTT. It yields the protein CASSYFPATTGELFF.

CDR3 protein: CASSFMHGINQPQHF. For the CDR3, the DNA is TGTGCCAGCAGCTTTATGCACGGGATCAATCAGCCCCAGCATTTT. The chain employs TRBV27 and TRBJ1-5; D ambiguous. This CDR3 is 15 amino acids long. From germline, CDR1 is MNHEY and CDR2 SMNVEV (reference sequence). V lost 6 bases to trimming and J lost 3 bases, with 15 bases between them.

This rearrangement joins TRBV2 to TRBJ1-1, with no clear D. V was clipped by 6 bases and J by 2 bases, with 13 bases between them. The CDR3 has 14 amino acids. Germline-derived CDR1 and CDR2 are SNHLY and FYNNEI. CDR3 coding DNA: TGTGCCAGCAGAGCCAGTAGGGTCAACACTGAAGCTTTCTTT. Its translation is CASRASRVNTEAFF.

The V gene is TRBV7-2, the J gene TRBJ2-2; TRBD1 matches at 7 bases. From germline, CDR1 is SGHTA and CDR2 FQGNSA. V lost 8 bases, J lost 4 bases, and 7 bases stayed unmatched. This CDR3 is built from 14 residues. CDR3: CASSTGQITGELFF. In nucleotides, the CDR3 is TGTGCCAGCTCCACGGGACAGATCACCGGGGAGCTGTTTTTT.

This clone has more than one count but fewer than ten. The rearrangement uses TRBV15 and TRBJ1-1; D might be TRBD1 (5 bases). The length of the CDR3 is 15 residues. Trimming removed 0 bases from V and 4 bases from J, with 12 bases in between. Germline CDR1 LNHNV, CDR2 YYDKDF (reference sequence). CDR3 nucleotides: TGTGCCACCAGCAGAGAAGGGGAAGACGGCACTGAAGCTTTCTTT. It specifies CATSREGEDGTEAFF. The whole variable domain, filled in from reference TRBV15 and TRBJ1-1, reads DAMVIQNPRYQVTQFGKPVTLSCSQTLNHNVMYWYQQKSSQAPKLLFHYYDKDFNNEADTPDNFQSRRPNTSFCFLDIRSPGLGDTAMYLCATSREGEDGTEAFFGQGTRLTVV.